These 27 T cell receptor beta chains came from one sample sequenced in a study of memory CD4+ T cells and cytomegalovirus serostatus. Single viable CD3+CD4+CD8-CD45RO+ cells were sorted as the memory CD4+ T cells. Data came from immunoSEQ multiplex PCR; TCRdb stores just in-frame clones and leaves some out. The profile shows some 65,000 clones, about 78% of them singletons. The sample comprised memory CD4+ T cells from blood. Source of these receptors: an adult in good health and CMV-seronegative. Some clones in this sample may be carry-over from other donors' samples.

The chain links TRBV5-1 to TRBJ2-3; D not certain. The length of the CDR3 is 15 residues. Germline-derived CDR1 and CDR2 are SGHRS and YFSETQ. The ends were cut back, 1 base at V and 0 bases at J, with 9 bases in the middle. CDR3 DNA sequence: TGCGCCAGCAGCTTGTATGAGTTTAGCACAGATACGCAGTATTTT. This encodes CASSLYEFSTDTQYF.

The chain joins TRBV5-1 to TRBJ2-1; D not resolved. The CDR3 length is 12 residues. Germline V gene data show CDR1 as SGHRS and CDR2 as YFSETQ. The V and J ends lost 4 bases and 3 bases respectively, with 5 bases between them. The CDR3 nucleotides are TGCGCCAGCAGCGAAGACTACAATGAGCAGTTCTTC. Translation gives CASSEDYNEQFF. Drawing the rest from reference TRBV5-1 and TRBJ2-1, the complete variable domain is KAGVTQTPRYLIKTRGQQVTLSCSPISGHRSVSWYQQTPGQGLQFLFEYFSETQRNKGNFPGRFSGRQFSNSRSEMNVSTLELGDSALYLCASSEDYNEQFFGPGTRLTVL.

This clone was recorded a few times. V gene TRBV30 combines with J gene TRBJ1-2; D gene unclear. Looked up from germline, CDR1 is GTSNPN and CDR2 is SVGIG (reference sequence). Between the trimmed V and J ends, which lost 2 bases and 7 bases, there was a span of 11 bases. This CDR3 has 12 amino acids. CDR3 nucleotides: TGTGCCTGGAGTTCAGGCGTCGGTGGCTACACCTTC. As protein: CAWSSGVGGYTF.

This clone was seen a few times. The V and J genes are TRBV28 and TRBJ1-2; D is perhaps TRBD1 (5 bases). CDR1 is MDHEN, CDR2 SYDVKM, per germline. This CDR3 spans 13 amino acids. V was trimmed by 5 bases and J by 2 bases, leaving 9 bases between them. The DNA for the CDR3 is TGTGCCAGCAGTGTACAGGCAAACTATGGCTACACCTTC. Translated: CASSVQANYGYTF.

This chain connects TRBV6-1 to TRBJ1-5; tentatively, D is TRBD1 (5 bases). V lost 5 bases to trimming and J lost 7 bases, with 15 bases between them. The CDR3 covers 14 residues. From germline, CDR1 is MNHNS and CDR2 SASEGT. This CDR3 reads CASSPDQGEQPQHF. In nucleotides, the CDR3 is TGTGCCAGCAGTCCCGACCAGGGCGAACAGCCCCAGCATTTT.

V gene TRBV27 combines with J gene TRBJ1-1; no clear D. V was shortened by 8 bases and J by 3 bases, with 19 bases between the two germline ends. Germline V gene data show CDR1 as MNHEY and CDR2 as SMNVEV (reference sequence). The CDR3 length is 15 residues. DNA of the CDR3: TGTGCCAGCCCCCCGGTGGGAGAAACGGACACTGAAGCTTTCTTT. Translation gives CASPPVGETDTEAFF.

This rearrangement joins TRBV30 to TRBJ1-5; TRBD1 is a possible D gene (5 bases). Trimming shortened V by 2 bases and J by 3 bases, and 11 bases separated the two germline ends. This CDR3 region has 14 residues. Germline V lookup: CDR1 GTSNPN, CDR2 SVGIG (reference sequence). DNA for the CDR3: TGTGCCTGGAGTCCAGGGCTAACCAATCAGCCCCAGCATTTT. Translated: CAWSPGLTNQPQHF.

The CDR3 nucleotides are TGCGCCAGCAGCTTGGCCGGGACTAGCGGGGGGGCCGGTGGTTACGAGCAGTACTTC. It is translated as CASSLAGTSGGAGGYEQYF. V is TRBV5-1 and J is TRBJ2-7; 16 bases fit TRBD2. J gave up 4 bases and V 0 bases, and 10 bases lay outside the gene matches. Germline V gene sequence: CDR1 SGHRS, CDR2 YFSETQ. The CDR3 is 19 residues long. Together with reference TRBV5-1 and TRBJ2-7, the CDR3 gives the full variable domain: KAGVTQTPRYLIKTRGQQVTLSCSPISGHRSVSWYQQTPGQGLQFLFEYFSETQRNKGNFPGRFSGRQFSNSRSEMNVSTLELGDSALYLCASSLAGTSGGAGGYEQYFGPGTRLTVT.

This chain connects TRBV7-2 to TRBJ2-7, with a tentative D call TRBD2 (5 bases). Germline lookup yields CDR1 SGHTA and CDR2 FQGNSA. The CDR3 contains 14 residues. The V end was cut by 5 bases, the J end by 4 bases, with 15 bases between. CDR3 coding DNA: TGTGCCAGCAGCCGCCCGCCGGAGGTATACGAGCAGTACTTC. It specifies CASSRPPEVYEQYF.

This clone has more than one count but fewer than ten. This chain connects TRBV30 to TRBJ2-7; perhaps TRBD1 as D (6 bases). The CDR3 is 13 residues long. Germline V gene sequence: CDR1 GTSNPN, CDR2 SVGIG (reference sequence). The V gene lost 3 bases and the J gene lost 2 bases, with 11 bases spanning the gap. CDR3 nucleotides: TGTGCCTGGAGCGGGGACAAGACCTACGAGCAGTACTTC. Protein: CAWSGDKTYEQYF. The full variable domain, in which reference TRBV30 and TRBJ2-7 provide the parts outside the CDR3, is SQTIHQWPATLVQPVGSPLSLECTVEGTSNPNLYWYRQAAGRGLQLLFYSVGIGQISSEVPQNLSASRPQDRQFILSSKKLLLSDSGFYLCAWSGDKTYEQYFGPGTRLTVT.

The gene calls are TRBV14 and TRBJ2-3; 11 bases line up with TRBD2. Trimming at V came to 5 bases and at J to 5 bases, leaving 3 bases not matched to a gene. This CDR3 contains 14 residues. The germline V gene has CDR1 SGHDN and CDR2 FVKESK. CDR3 coding DNA: TGTGCCAGCAGCTCCGGGACTAGCGGAGATACGCAGTATTTT. Amino acid sequence: CASSSGTSGDTQYF.

The chain has TRBV7-2 and TRBJ2-7; D is perhaps TRBD2 (6 bases). The V end lost 1 base, the J end lost 3 bases, and 13 bases lay between the germline ends. Germline CDR1 SGHTA, CDR2 FQGNSA. The CDR3 spans 15 residues. The DNA for the CDR3 is TGTGCCAGCAGCTTAGGTAGTGGGCGGGACTACGAGCAGTACTTC. This gives the protein CASSLGSGRDYEQYF.

This clone was seen only once. The rearrangement joins TRBV6-5 to TRBJ1-1; D gene ambiguous. V gave up 2 bases and J gave up 2 bases, with 15 bases separating them. This CDR3 comprises 16 residues. Germline CDR1 and CDR2: MNHEY and SVGAGI. CDR3 loop: CASSYDYGFGNTEAFF. The CDR3 DNA reads as TGTGCCAGCAGTTACGATTACGGCTTCGGTAACACTGAAGCTTTCTTT.

J is TRBJ1-5 and V is TRBV7-9; TRBD1 agrees at 7 bases. This CDR3 has 17 residues. V was clipped by 1 base and J by 6 bases; unmatched bases: 12. Germline assignment: CDR1 SEHNR and CDR2 FQNEAQ (reference sequence). In nucleotides, the CDR3 is TGTGCCAGCAGCTTAGAGGGGAGGGCGACAGGGAGTCAGCCCCAGCATTTT. Translation gives CASSLEGRATGSQPQHF. Full variable domain (rest looked up from reference TRBV7-9 and TRBJ1-5): DTGVSQNPRHKITKRGQNVTFRCDPISEHNRLYWYRQTLGQGPEFLTYFQNEAQLEKSRLLSDRFSAERPKGSFSTLEIQRTEQGDSAMYLCASSLEGRATGSQPQHFGDGTRLSIL.

Here the CDR3 reads CAISDRGLSSYEQYF. The CDR3 nucleotides are TGTGCCATCAGTGACAGGGGGCTATCTTCCTACGAGCAGTACTTC. The gene calls are TRBV10-3 and TRBJ2-7, with TRBD1 matching 8 bases. Trimming removed 3 bases from V and 1 base from J; junction bases left unmatched: 5. The germline gives CDR1 ENHRY, CDR2 SYGVKD. The CDR3 extends over 15 amino acids.

The chain is built from TRBV7-2 and TRBJ1-2; 7 positions agree with TRBD1. V was pared by 5 bases and J by 6 bases, with 15 bases of the junction left unmatched. This CDR3 comprises 16 residues. Germline V gives CDR1 SGHTA, CDR2 FQGNSA. CDR3 sequence reads: CASSVGSRQGVDGYTF. The CDR3 coding sequence is TGTGCCAGCAGCGTAGGGAGTCGACAGGGCGTCGATGGCTACACCTTC. The full variable domain, its missing parts supplied by reference TRBV7-2 and TRBJ1-2, is GAGVSQSPSNKVTEKGKDVELRCDPISGHTALYWYRQSLGQGLEFLIYFQGNSAPDKSGLPSDRFSAERTGGSVSTLTIQRTQQEDSAVYLCASSVGSRQGVDGYTFGSGTRLTVV.

This rearrangement joins TRBV4-1 to TRBJ1-4; the D is unclear. This CDR3 comprises 15 residues. Germline assignment: CDR1 MGHRA and CDR2 YSYEKL. V was cut by 1 base and J by 4 bases, with 10 bases left in between. The CDR3 here is CASSQARFVNEKLFF. The CDR3 region has the DNA TGCGCCAGCAGCCAAGCCAGGTTCGTTAATGAAAAACTGTTTTTT.

In DNA form, the CDR3 reads TGTGCCAGCAGCCCCGGGACAGGGTTCTACGAGCAGTACTTC. It specifies CASSPGTGFYEQYF. This sequence joins TRBV11-1 and TRBJ2-7; TRBD1 agrees at 9 bases. This CDR3 is 14 amino acids long. V lost 5 bases, J lost 3 bases, and 5 bases stayed unmatched. Germline assignment: CDR1 SGHAT and CDR2 FQDESV (reference sequence).

CDR3 bases: TGTGCCACCGCCCGTAGTCCTAATGAAAAACTGTTTTTT. Its protein product is CATARSPNEKLFF. This chain joins TRBV6-5 and TRBJ1-4; D not certain. Germline V CDR1 and CDR2: MNHEY, SVGAGI. CDR3 length equals 13 residues. Trimming took 10 bases from V and 3 from J, leaving 12 bases between them.

This chain uses TRBV18 with TRBJ1-1; weak D call: TRBD1 (6 bases). V was clipped by 2 bases and J by 3 bases, with 13 bases between them. CDR1 is KGHSH, CDR2 LQKENI, per germline. This CDR3 contains 15 residues. CDR3 residues: CASSPDGGGHTEAFF. The CDR3, as DNA: TGTGCCAGCTCACCAGACGGGGGGGGCCACACTGAAGCTTTCTTT.

The chain uses TRBV25-1 and TRBJ2-7; TRBD1 might be the D (6 bases). The length of the CDR3 is 12 residues. CDR1 and CDR2 (germline): MGHDK, SYGVNS. The V end lost 6 bases, the J end lost 4 bases, and 10 bases lay between the germline ends. This chain's CDR3 is CASSLDSYEQYF. DNA of the CDR3: TGTGCCAGCAGCCTGGACAGTTACGAGCAGTACTTC.

The chain combines TRBV28 with TRBJ1-2; perhaps TRBD1 as D (5 bases). The CDR3 is made up of 14 amino acids. The ends were cut back, 2 bases at V and 4 bases at J, with 11 bases in the middle. Per the germline V gene, CDR1 is MDHEN and CDR2 is SYDVKM. Here the CDR3 DNA reads TGTGCCAGCAGTTTAACAGGACGGAGCTATGGCTACACCTTC. Protein product: CASSLTGRSYGYTF.

A single count supports this clone. This sequence joins TRBV19 and TRBJ2-2, with a weak D call TRBD2 (6 bases). V lost 7 bases and J 9 bases, leaving 18 bases between the germline ends. The CDR3 extends over 14 amino acids. Germline V gives CDR1 LNHDA, CDR2 SQIVND (reference sequence). CDR3 nucleotides: TGTGCCAGTACCAGGGAGGTTAACCACCGGGAGCTGTTTTTT. Protein: CASTREVNHRELFF.

The chain joins TRBV28 to TRBJ1-2; D is possibly TRBD1 (5 bases). The CDR3 is 14 residues long. Germline V gene data show CDR1 as MDHEN and CDR2 as SYDVKM. Trimming took 3 bases from V and 4 from J, leaving 12 bases between them. The DNA of the CDR3 is TGTGCCAGCAGTTTTGAGACAGCCCCCTATGGCTACACCTTC. It encodes CASSFETAPYGYTF.

This clone was seen just once. This chain links TRBV2 with TRBJ1-2; perhaps TRBD1 as D (6 bases). Germline V gene lookup returns CDR1 SNHLY and CDR2 FYNNEI. The V end lost 3 bases, the J end lost 1 base, and 12 bases lay between the germline ends. The CDR3 has 15 amino acids. Here the CDR3 DNA reads TGTGCCAGCAGTGAGTCACAGGGTGTTAACTATGGCTACACCTTC. It specifies CASSESQGVNYGYTF.

The chain combines TRBV2 with TRBJ2-2; D possibly corresponds to TRBD2 (5 bases). CDR1 is SNHLY, CDR2 FYNNEI, per germline. Trimming pared 7 bases from V and 2 bases from J, leaving 11 bases between. This CDR3 comprises 14 residues. The CDR3 DNA reads as TGTGCCAGCAAGGGCCTAGCTAACACCGGGGAGCTGTTTTTT. Translation: CASKGLANTGELFF.

The chain links TRBV5-1 to TRBJ2-5; 9 bases match TRBD1. J gave up 3 bases and V 2 bases, and 2 bases lay outside the gene matches. The CDR3 is made up of 14 amino acids. Germline values: CDR1 SGHRS, CDR2 YFSETQ. CDR3 nucleotide sequence: TGCGCCAGCAGCTTCGGACAGGGGAAAGAGACCCAGTACTTC. Translation gives CASSFGQGKETQYF.